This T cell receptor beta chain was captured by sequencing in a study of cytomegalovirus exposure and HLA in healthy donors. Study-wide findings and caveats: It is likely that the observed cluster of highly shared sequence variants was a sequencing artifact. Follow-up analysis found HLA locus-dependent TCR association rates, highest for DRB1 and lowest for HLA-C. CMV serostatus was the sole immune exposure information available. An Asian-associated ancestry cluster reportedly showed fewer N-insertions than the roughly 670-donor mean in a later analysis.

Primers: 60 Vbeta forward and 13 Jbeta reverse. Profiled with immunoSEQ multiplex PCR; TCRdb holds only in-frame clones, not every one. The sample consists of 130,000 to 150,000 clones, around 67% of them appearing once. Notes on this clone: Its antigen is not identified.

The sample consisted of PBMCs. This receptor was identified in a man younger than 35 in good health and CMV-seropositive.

The CDR3 bases are TGCAGCGTTGGGGCATATCAAGAGACCCAGTACTTC. Translation gives CSVGAYQETQYF. V gene TRBV29-1 combines with J gene TRBJ2-5; D remains unclear. Germline V gene lookup returns CDR1 SQVTM and CDR2 ANQGSEA. The CDR3 is 12 amino acids. The V end was cut by 4 bases, the J end by 2 bases, with 8 bases between.